The subject of this entry is one T cell receptor (beta chain). Its target is unknown. The data derive from a study of CD8 T cells in Susac syndrome. In the study overall: Patients with Susac syndrome had blood drawn and were at that point therapy-naive, on corticosteroids, or on intravenous immunoglobulin alone. Study findings and constraints: Among people with Susac, CD8+ clonal expansion was greatest in TEMRA cells and active patients.

With random hexamers, reverse transcription was performed on about 0.5 to 1 ug of RNA. An immunoSEQ multiplex PCR generated amplified TCR beta CDR3 products spanning 54 Vbeta and 13 Jbeta. One entry per CDR3 protein results from TCRdb running MiXCR on the immunoSEQ multiplex PCR reads. The sample comprises around 170,000 distinct CDR3 sequences, 95% of which are singletons, and about 0.15% rests with the top ten. The CDR3 length is 11 residues. Trimming left V 8 bases short and J 1 base short, with 5 bases between. CDR1 is SEHNR, CDR2 FQNEAQ, per germline (reference sequence). This receptor was obtained from a human donor with Susac syndrome. The V gene is TRBV7-9, the J gene TRBJ1-1; D unclear. Sequences were obtained from CD8+ T cells from PBMCs. The CDR3 DNA reads as TGTGCCAGCCGGAGGAACACTGAAGCTTTCTTT. Translating gives CASRRNTEAFF.